This T cell receptor beta chain derives from a study of cytomegalovirus exposure and HLA in healthy donors. The CDR3 runs to 15 residues. V shed 5 bases, J shed 7 bases, and the junction held 11 bases outside the gene matches. Germline V gene data show CDR1 as MNHEY and CDR2 as SVGAGI. Points on this clone: What it recognizes is unknown.

Study-wide results and limits: Of the V segments, some could not be distinguished, including TRBV6-2 and TRBV6-3, and were excluded.

Both 60 Vbeta primers and 13 Jbeta primers went into the PCR. Some clones are missing from TCRdb's copy, which holds only in-frame ones; the method was immunoSEQ multiplex PCR. This sample yields about 180,000 clones, of which about 79% are seen a single time; 1% to 1.5% belongs to the top ten. The chain uses TRBV6-5 and TRBJ1-1; 9 bases align to TRBD1. The source is a girl aged 2 to 10 in good health and CMV-seropositive. Sequenced material: PBMCs. The chain's CDR3 is CASSRRQGVDGEAFF. The CDR3 bases are TGTGCCAGCAGTCGGAGACAGGGGGTAGATGGTGAAGCTTTCTTT.